This entry concerns a single T cell receptor (beta chain). Its antigen is undetermined. The data derive from a study of shared clonotypes between healthy human individuals. Overall study findings and caveats: Sorted-subset sequencing was shown by rarefaction to be incomplete despite large depth.

Deep was the level at which the assay was run. TCRdb's table, derived via immunoSEQ multiplex PCR, lists solely in-frame clones and lacks some. Among millions of clones listed, roughly 94% were seen once. The CDR3 consists of 16 residues. V was pared by 0 bases and J by 4 bases, with 12 bases between. Germline-derived CDR1 and CDR2 are MNHEY and SVGAGI. This TCR was sampled from a man aged 18 to 29 in good health. Sequencing input: naive CD4+ T cells sorted from blood. Documented subset: CD45RA+ positively selected. The gene calls are TRBV6-5 and TRBJ1-4; no definite D call. DNA for the CDR3: TGTGCCAGCAGTTACTCGAGTTCGGGGATTAATGAAAAACTGTTTTTT. Amino acids: CASSYSSSGINEKLFF.